Shown below are 21 T cell receptor beta chains from a single sample sequenced in a study of cytomegalovirus exposure and HLA in healthy donors. The assay was immunoSEQ multiplex PCR, and TCRdb's table has in-frame clones only and misses some. The sample records fewer than 200,000 clones, roughly 95% being singletons. Material: PBMCs. Receptors were obtained from a woman younger than 35 in good health and CMV-seronegative.

The chain couples TRBV7-2 to TRBJ1-2; D unclear. CDR3 length: 12 residues. Trimming removed 2 bases at V and 6 bases at J, with 7 bases between. The germline gives CDR1 SGHTA, CDR2 FQGNSA. The CDR3 sequence is CASSLWSDGYTF. The DNA for the CDR3 is TGTGCCAGCAGCTTATGGTCGGATGGCTACACCTTC.

This sequence joins TRBV9 and TRBJ2-2; 7 bases agree with TRBD1. J was trimmed by 0 bases and V by 0 bases; bases with no gene match: 14. Germline loops: CDR1 SGDLS, CDR2 YYNGEE. CDR3 length: 20 amino acids. The CDR3, as DNA: TGTGCCAGCAGCGTAGGTGCCCGAGGCAAGGGGGCAGCGAACACCGGGGAGCTGTTTTTT. Protein: CASSVGARGKGAANTGELFF.

The J gene is TRBJ2-3, the V gene TRBV10-3; 8 bases fit TRBD2. CDR3 length: 15 residues. V gave up 7 bases and J gave up 0 bases; unmatched junction bases: 6. CDR1 ENHRY and CDR2 SYGVKD come from the germline V gene. The CDR3 DNA reads TGTGCCATCACATCCGCGGGGGGAAGCACAGATACGCAGTATTTT. It specifies CAITSAGGSTDTQYF.

J is TRBJ2-7 and V is TRBV27; TRBD1 aligns across 9 bases. CDR1 and CDR2 (germline): MNHEY, SMNVEV (reference sequence). This CDR3 is 15 amino acids long. V lost 4 bases and J lost 4; bases outside the gene matches: 8. In DNA form, the CDR3 reads TGTGCCAGCAGTTCCCGGACAGGGGTGGAGTACGAGCAGTACTTC. Protein product: CASSSRTGVEYEQYF.

The gene calls are TRBV11-2 and TRBJ1-6; 9 bases match TRBD1. This CDR3 has 13 residues. The J segment lost 13 bases and the V segment lost 5 bases, leaving 6 bases of the junction unmatched. Germline V gene sequence: CDR1 SGHAT, CDR2 FQNNGV. The CDR3 nucleotides are TGTGCCAGCAGCGAGGACAGGGGATCTCCCCTCCACTTT. Its translation: CASSEDRGSPLHF.

The rearrangement joins TRBV19 to TRBJ2-7, with D possibly matching TRBD1 (6 bases). The V and J ends lost 9 bases and 6 bases respectively, with 18 bases between them. From germline, CDR1 is LNHDA and CDR2 SQIVND (reference sequence). The CDR3 runs 13 residues. The CDR3 protein is CASRQVQGTEQYF. CDR3 sequence (DNA): TGTGCCAGCCGGCAGGTACAGGGAACCGAGCAGTACTTC.

The CDR3, as DNA: TGTGCCAGCAGCCAAGTCTCGGGGGAAATTGAAAAACTGTTTTTT. Encoded protein: CASSQVSGEIEKLFF. This chain links TRBV4-2 with TRBJ1-4; tentative D call: TRBD1 (5 bases). This CDR3 has 15 amino acids. Germline lookup yields CDR1 LGHNA and CDR2 YNFKEQ. Trimming pared 1 base from V and 7 bases from J, leaving 13 bases between.

This clone was detected once. The genes are TRBV19 and TRBJ1-5; 7 bases align to TRBD1. The J segment lost 2 bases and the V segment lost 6 bases, leaving 1 base of the junction unmatched. This CDR3 region has 13 residues. CDR1 and CDR2 (germline): LNHDA, SQIVND (reference sequence). CDR3 region: CASRDRGNQPQHF. The CDR3 DNA follows: TGTGCCAGTAGAGACAGGGGCAATCAGCCCCAGCATTTT.

The chain has TRBV6-1 and TRBJ1-2; D perhaps matches TRBD1 (6 bases). Trimming cost V 3 bases and J 11 bases, with 16 bases left between them. CDR3 length: 13 residues. Germline loops: CDR1 MNHNS, CDR2 SASEGT. The CDR3 DNA follows: TGTGCCAGCAGTGATAGGGGGGGACTGAGGTACACCTTC. It yields the protein CASSDRGGLRYTF.

CDR3 sequence reads: CASSPMRDTEAFF. As DNA, the CDR3 is TGTGCCAGCTCACCGATGAGAGACACTGAAGCTTTCTTT. The chain is built from TRBV18 and TRBJ1-1; D is ambiguous. CDR1 and CDR2 from the germline V gene are KGHSH and LQKENI. Trimming took 3 bases from V and 3 from J, leaving 8 bases between them. The CDR3 consists of 13 residues. Looking up the rest from reference TRBV18 and TRBJ1-1 gives the full variable domain: NAGVMQNPRHLVRRRGQEARLRCSPMKGHSHVYWYRQLPEEGLKFMVYLQKENIIDESGMPKERFSAEFPKEGPSILRIQQVVRGDSAAYFCASSPMRDTEAFFGQGTRLTVV.

The J gene is TRBJ1-1, the V gene TRBV30; the D is unclear. The V gene lost 2 bases and the J gene lost 3 bases, with 7 bases spanning the gap. Germline lookup yields CDR1 GTSNPN and CDR2 SVGIG (reference sequence). The CDR3 sequence is 12 residues long. The CDR3 here is CAWSLEDTEAFF. The CDR3 region has the DNA TGTGCCTGGAGTCTTGAGGACACTGAAGCTTTCTTT.

The V gene is TRBV9, the J gene TRBJ1-3, with 8 bases aligning to TRBD1. The germline gives CDR1 SGDLS, CDR2 YYNGEE. V shed 1 base, J shed 3 bases, and the junction held 3 bases outside the gene matches. The CDR3 has 15 residues. Here the CDR3 reads CASSVSRGHGNTIYF. The CDR3 DNA is TGTGCCAGCAGCGTATCCAGGGGGCATGGAAACACCATATATTTT.

The chain uses TRBV5-1 and TRBJ1-6; TRBD1 might be the D (6 bases). V lost 4 bases to trimming and J lost 11 bases, with 25 bases between them. There are 17 residues in the CDR3. Germline CDR1 reads SGHRS; CDR2 reads YFSETQ. The CDR3 coding sequence is TGCGCCAGCAGCGCGAGCCCGACAGGACCCGAAGGGACACCCCTCCACTTT. Its protein product is CASSASPTGPEGTPLHF.

CDR3 sequence (DNA): TGTGCCAGCAGTCCCCAAGGAGTAAGCCGATACGAGCAGTACTTC. Translation gives CASSPQGVSRYEQYF. V usage is TRBV6-5 and J usage is TRBJ2-5; no clear D gene. The better agreement between TRBJ2-7 and the DNA end casts doubt on the J call. The length of the CDR3 is 15 residues. CDR1 is MNHEY, CDR2 SVGAGI, per germline.

V is TRBV5-5 and J is TRBJ1-5, with 11 bases matching TRBD1. This CDR3 has 16 residues. V shed 4 bases, J shed 0 bases, and the junction held 3 bases outside the gene matches. In germline, CDR1 is SGHKS, CDR2 YYEKEE (reference sequence). The CDR3 loop reads CASSHGQGASNQPQHF. CDR3 coding DNA: TGTGCCAGCAGCCACGGACAGGGGGCTAGCAATCAGCCCCAGCATTTT.

The CDR3 region has the DNA TGTGCCAGCAGCTTAGCAGGGGCTGGAAACACCATATATTTT. Translated: CASSLAGAGNTIYF. This chain links TRBV7-2 with TRBJ1-3, with a weak D call TRBD1 (5 bases). This CDR3 comprises 14 residues. The V end lost 0 bases, the J end lost 2 bases, and 5 bases lay between the germline ends. Germline assignment: CDR1 SGHTA and CDR2 FQGNSA.

This clone was seen just once. The chain carries TRBV6-1 and TRBJ1-5, with 10 positions matching TRBD1. The V gene's germline CDR1 is MNHNS and CDR2 SASEGT. The CDR3 totals 15 residues. Germline trimming cut 0 bases from V and 6 bases from J; bases unmatched to any gene: 2. The CDR3 DNA is TGTGCCAGCAGTGAAGCCGGGGACAGGGGTCAGCCCCAGCATTTT. It codes for CASSEAGDRGQPQHF.

This clone appeared a single time. The chain employs TRBV4-3 and TRBJ2-7; TRBD2 agrees at 10 bases. Per germline, CDR1 LGHNA and CDR2 YSLEER. Trimming at V came to 3 bases and at J to 4 bases, leaving 6 bases not matched to a gene. The CDR3 length is 15 residues. The CDR3 nucleotides read TGCGCCAGCAGCCACGTCAGCGGGGGGGTTTACGAGCAGTACTTC. This translates into CASSHVSGGVYEQYF.

The chain joins TRBV6-1 to TRBJ2-5; 7 bases line up with TRBD2. Germline assignment: CDR1 MNHNS and CDR2 SASEGT. The junction had 6 bases not matched to a gene; V was cut back by 7 bases and J by 1 base. The CDR3 length is 14 residues. The CDR3 reads CASTRSGIQETQYF. CDR3 DNA: TGTGCCAGCACCAGAAGCGGGATCCAAGAGACCCAGTACTTC.

The chain recombines TRBV7-9 with TRBJ2-3, with TRBD1 matching over 10 bases. This CDR3 has 16 amino acids. Germline CDR1 and CDR2: SEHNR and FQNEAQ (reference sequence). V was pared by 1 base and J by 8 bases, with 9 bases of the junction left unmatched. DNA for the CDR3: TGTGCCAGCAGCTTAGGGGGACAGGGGATCAGTGGTACGCAGTATTTT. Its translation is CASSLGGQGISGTQYF.

The chain combines TRBV15 with TRBJ1-2, with no clear D. Germline V gives CDR1 LNHNV, CDR2 YYDKDF (reference sequence). This CDR3 is built from 13 residues. Trimming shortened V by 5 bases and J by 8 bases, and 15 bases separated the two germline ends. For the CDR3, the DNA is TGTGCCACCAGCTTAGATAGCCATCGGGGCTACACCTTC. It yields the protein CATSLDSHRGYTF. The full variable domain, in which reference TRBV15 and TRBJ1-2 provide the parts outside the CDR3, is DAMVIQNPRYQVTQFGKPVTLSCSQTLNHNVMYWYQQKSSQAPKLLFHYYDKDFNNEADTPDNFQSRRPNTSFCFLDIRSPGLGDTAMYLCATSLDSHRGYTFGSGTRLTVV.